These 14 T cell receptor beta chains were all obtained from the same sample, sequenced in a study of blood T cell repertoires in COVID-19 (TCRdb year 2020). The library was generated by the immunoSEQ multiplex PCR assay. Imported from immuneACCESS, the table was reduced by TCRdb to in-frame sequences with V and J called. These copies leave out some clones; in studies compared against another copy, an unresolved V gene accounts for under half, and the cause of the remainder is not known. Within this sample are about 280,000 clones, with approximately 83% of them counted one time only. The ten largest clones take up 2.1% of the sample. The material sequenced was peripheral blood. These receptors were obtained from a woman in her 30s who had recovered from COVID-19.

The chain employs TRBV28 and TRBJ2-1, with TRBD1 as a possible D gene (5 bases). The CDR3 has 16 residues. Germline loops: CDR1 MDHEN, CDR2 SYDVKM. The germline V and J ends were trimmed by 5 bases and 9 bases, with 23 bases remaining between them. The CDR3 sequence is CASSIGLGESVGEQFF. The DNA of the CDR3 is TGTGCCAGCAGTATAGGCTTAGGGGAAAGTGTCGGTGAGCAGTTCTTC.

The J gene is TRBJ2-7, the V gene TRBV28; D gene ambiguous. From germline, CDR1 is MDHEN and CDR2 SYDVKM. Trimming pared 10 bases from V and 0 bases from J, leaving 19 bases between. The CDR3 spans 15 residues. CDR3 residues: CATLTPGHFSYEQYF. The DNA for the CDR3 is TGTGCCACCCTCACTCCGGGTCATTTCTCCTACGAGCAGTACTTC.

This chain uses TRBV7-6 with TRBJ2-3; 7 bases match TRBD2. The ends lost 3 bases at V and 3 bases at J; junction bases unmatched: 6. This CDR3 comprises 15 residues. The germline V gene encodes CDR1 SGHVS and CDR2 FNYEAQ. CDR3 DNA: TGTGCCAGCAGCTTGGGGGGGGAAGAGACAGATACGCAGTATTTT. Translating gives CASSLGGEETDTQYF.

CDR3 amino acids: CASSFETGGARSYEQYF. In DNA form, the CDR3 reads TGTGCCAGCAGTTTTGAGACGGGGGGGGCGCGTTCATACGAGCAGTACTTC. The J gene is TRBJ2-7, the V gene TRBV28; 8 bases are shared with TRBD2. Germline lookup yields CDR1 MDHEN and CDR2 SYDVKM. V lost 3 bases to trimming and J lost 4 bases; unmatched junction nucleotides: 14. The CDR3 length is 17 residues.

Here the CDR3 DNA reads TGTGCCAGCAGCCAAGCCGGGACAGGACTCTATGGCTACACCTTC. It is translated as CASSQAGTGLYGYTF. V is TRBV3-1 (or the pseudogene TRBV3-2) and J is TRBJ1-2, with 8 bases identical to TRBD1. The CDR3 has 15 amino acids. Germline values: CDR1 LGHDT, CDR2 YNNKEL (reference sequence). With 1 base clipped from V and 4 bases from J, the junction kept 5 bases outside the gene matches.

CDR3: CASSFSVSSGWNTEAFF. The CDR3 nucleotides are TGTGCCAGCAGCTTTTCGGTGTCTTCAGGGTGGAACACTGAAGCTTTCTTT. This sequence joins TRBV5-7 and TRBJ1-1, with TRBD1 as a possible D gene (5 bases). TRBV5-7 is an ORF, and what it does is uncertain. This CDR3 region has 17 residues. The V end lost 2 bases, the J end lost 1 base, and 18 bases lay between the germline ends.

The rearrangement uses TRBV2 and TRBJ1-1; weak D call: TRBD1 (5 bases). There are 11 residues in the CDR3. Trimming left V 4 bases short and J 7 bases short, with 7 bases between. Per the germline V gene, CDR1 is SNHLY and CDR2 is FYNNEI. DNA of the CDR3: TGTGCCAGCAGTGTACAGGTTGAAGCTTTCTTT. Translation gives CASSVQVEAFF.

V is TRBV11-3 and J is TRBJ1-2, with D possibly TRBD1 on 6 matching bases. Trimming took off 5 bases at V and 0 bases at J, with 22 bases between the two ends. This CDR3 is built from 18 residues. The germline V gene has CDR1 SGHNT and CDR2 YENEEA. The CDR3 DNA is TGTGCCAGCAGCCCTTGGGACACCTCCCCATCTGCTAACTATGGCTACACCTTC. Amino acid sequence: CASSPWDTSPSANYGYTF.

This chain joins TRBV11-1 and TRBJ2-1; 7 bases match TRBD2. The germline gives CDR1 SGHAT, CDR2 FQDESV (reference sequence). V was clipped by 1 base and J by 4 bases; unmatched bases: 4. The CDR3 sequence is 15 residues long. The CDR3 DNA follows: TGTGCCAGCAGCTTAGGGGGACTAACATACAATGAGCAGTTCTTC. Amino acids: CASSLGGLTYNEQFF.

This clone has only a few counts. The CDR3 here is CASSPGLAYNEQFF. CDR3 DNA sequence: TGTGCCAGCAGTCCGGGACTAGCCTACAATGAGCAGTTCTTC. The genes are TRBV7-2 and TRBJ2-1, with TRBD2 matching 8 bases. Germline V lookup: CDR1 SGHTA, CDR2 FQGNSA. The CDR3 consists of 14 residues. Unmatched junction bases numbered 3, after V lost 6 bases and J lost 2 bases.

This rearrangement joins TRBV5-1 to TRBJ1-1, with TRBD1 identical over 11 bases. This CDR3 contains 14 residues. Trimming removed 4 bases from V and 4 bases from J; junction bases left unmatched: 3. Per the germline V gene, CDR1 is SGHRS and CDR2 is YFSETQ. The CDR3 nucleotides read TGCGCCAGCAGCGGGACAGGGGGGAGCACTGAAGCTTTCTTT. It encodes CASSGTGGSTEAFF.

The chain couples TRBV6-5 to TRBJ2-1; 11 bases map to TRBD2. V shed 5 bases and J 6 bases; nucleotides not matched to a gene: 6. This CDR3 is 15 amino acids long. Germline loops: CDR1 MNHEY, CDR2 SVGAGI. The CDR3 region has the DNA TGTGCCAGCAGTCTCTTAGCGGGGGGGGCCAATGAGCAGTTCTTC. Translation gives CASSLLAGGANEQFF.

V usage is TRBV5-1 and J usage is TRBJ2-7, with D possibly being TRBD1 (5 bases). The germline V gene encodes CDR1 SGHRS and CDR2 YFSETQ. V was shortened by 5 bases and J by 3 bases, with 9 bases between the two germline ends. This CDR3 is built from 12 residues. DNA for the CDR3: TGCGCCAGCAGGACAGAAGGCTACGAGCAGTACTTC. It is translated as CASRTEGYEQYF.

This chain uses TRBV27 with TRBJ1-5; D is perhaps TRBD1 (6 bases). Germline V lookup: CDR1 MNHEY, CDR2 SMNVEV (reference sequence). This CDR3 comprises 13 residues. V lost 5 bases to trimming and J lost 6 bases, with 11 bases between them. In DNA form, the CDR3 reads TGTGCCAGCAGTCCGCAAGGGGGTCAGCCCCAGCATTTT. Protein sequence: CASSPQGGQPQHF.